The entry below describes one T cell receptor (beta chain). V was shortened by 5 bases and J by 2 bases, with 19 bases between the two germline ends. CDR3 size: 17 residues. Germline CDR1 SEHNR, CDR2 FQNEAQ (reference sequence). The sample belongs to a study of OX40 agonist ivuxolimab in advanced cancers. In the study overall: Hepatocellular carcinoma, melanoma, renal cell or head and neck cancer affected the dose-escalation patients.

Method: immunoSEQ multiplex PCR; TCRdb's copy keeps in-frame clones and lacks some. Found here are around 79,000 clones, more than 75% of them singletons; the top ten hold 0.6% to 0.75%. The specimen comprised CD4+ or CD8+ T cells sorted from blood, sampled in a trial of the OX40 agonist ivuxolimab. This chain links TRBV7-9 with TRBJ1-5, with D possibly matching TRBD1 (6 bases). The receptor comes from an adult with an advanced solid tumor such as melanoma, head and neck, liver or kidney cancer. This chain's CDR3 is CASSRVQGPGGNQPQHF. The CDR3 bases are TGTGCCAGCAGCCGGGTTCAGGGGCCGGGAGGCAATCAGCCCCAGCATTTT.